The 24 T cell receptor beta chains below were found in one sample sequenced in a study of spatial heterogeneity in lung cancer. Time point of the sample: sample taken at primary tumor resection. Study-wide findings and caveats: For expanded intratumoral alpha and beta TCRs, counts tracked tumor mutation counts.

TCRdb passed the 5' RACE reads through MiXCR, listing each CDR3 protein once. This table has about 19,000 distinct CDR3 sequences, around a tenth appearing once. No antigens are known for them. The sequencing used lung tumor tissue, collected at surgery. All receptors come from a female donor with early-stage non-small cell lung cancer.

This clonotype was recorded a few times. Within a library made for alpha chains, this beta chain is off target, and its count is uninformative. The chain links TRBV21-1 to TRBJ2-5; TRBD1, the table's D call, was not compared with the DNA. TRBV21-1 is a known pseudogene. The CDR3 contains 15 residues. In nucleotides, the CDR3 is TGTGCCAGCAGCTTTCGACAGGGAAGACAAGAGACCCAGTACTTC. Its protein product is CASSFRQGRQETQYF.

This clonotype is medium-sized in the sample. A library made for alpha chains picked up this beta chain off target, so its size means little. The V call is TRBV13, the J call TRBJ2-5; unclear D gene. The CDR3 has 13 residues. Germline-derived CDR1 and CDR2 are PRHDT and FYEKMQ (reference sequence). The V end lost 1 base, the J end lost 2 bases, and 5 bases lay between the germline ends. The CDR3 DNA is TGTGCCAGCAGCTTAGCAGTACAAGAGACCCAGTACTTC. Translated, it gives CASSLAVQETQYF.

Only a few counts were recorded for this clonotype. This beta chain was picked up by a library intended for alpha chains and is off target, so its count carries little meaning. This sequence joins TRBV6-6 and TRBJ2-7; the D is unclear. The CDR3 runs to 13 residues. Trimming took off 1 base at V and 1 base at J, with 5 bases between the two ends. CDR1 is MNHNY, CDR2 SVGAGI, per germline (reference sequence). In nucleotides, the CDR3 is TGTGCCAGCAGTTACTTGGAGTCCTACGAGCAGTACTTC. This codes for CASSYLESYEQYF.

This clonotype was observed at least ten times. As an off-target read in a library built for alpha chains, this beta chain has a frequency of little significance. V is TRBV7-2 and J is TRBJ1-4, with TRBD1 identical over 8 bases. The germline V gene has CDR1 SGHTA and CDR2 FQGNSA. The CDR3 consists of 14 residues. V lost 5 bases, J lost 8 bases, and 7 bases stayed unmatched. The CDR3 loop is CASSSTGGGEKLFF. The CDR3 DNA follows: TGTGCCAGCAGCAGTACAGGGGGAGGCGAAAAACTGTTTTTT.

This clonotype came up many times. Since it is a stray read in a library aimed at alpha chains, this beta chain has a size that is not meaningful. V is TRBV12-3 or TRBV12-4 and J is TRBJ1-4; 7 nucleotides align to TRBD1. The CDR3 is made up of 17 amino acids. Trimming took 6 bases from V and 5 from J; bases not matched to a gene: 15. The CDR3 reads CASSDEGAGSPNEKLFF. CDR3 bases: TGTGCCAGCAGCGATGAGGGGGCAGGGTCTCCCAATGAAAAACTGTTTTTT.

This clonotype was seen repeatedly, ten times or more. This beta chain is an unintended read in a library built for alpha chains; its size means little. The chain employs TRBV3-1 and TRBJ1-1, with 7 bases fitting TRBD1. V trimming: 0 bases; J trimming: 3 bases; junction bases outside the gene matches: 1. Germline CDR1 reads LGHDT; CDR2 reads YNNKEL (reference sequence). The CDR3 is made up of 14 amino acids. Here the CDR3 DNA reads TGTGCCAGCAGCCAAGACACAGGGGACACTGAAGCTTTCTTT. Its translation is CASSQDTGDTEAFF.

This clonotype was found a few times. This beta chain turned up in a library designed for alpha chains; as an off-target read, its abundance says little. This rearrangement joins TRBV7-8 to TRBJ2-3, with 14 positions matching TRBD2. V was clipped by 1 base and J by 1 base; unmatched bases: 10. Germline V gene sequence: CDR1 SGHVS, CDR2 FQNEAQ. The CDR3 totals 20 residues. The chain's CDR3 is CASSLGLAGGLSHGTDTQYF. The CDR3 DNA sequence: TGTGCCAGCAGCTTAGGACTAGCGGGGGGGCTGTCTCACGGCACAGATACGCAGTATTTT.

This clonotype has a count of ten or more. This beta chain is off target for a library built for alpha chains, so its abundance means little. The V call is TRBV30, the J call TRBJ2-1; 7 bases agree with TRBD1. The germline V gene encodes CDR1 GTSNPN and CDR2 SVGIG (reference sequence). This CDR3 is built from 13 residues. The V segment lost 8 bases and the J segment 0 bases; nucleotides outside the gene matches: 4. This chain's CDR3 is CAMDRSSYNEQFF. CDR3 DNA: TGTGCCATGGACAGGAGCTCCTACAATGAGCAGTTCTTC.

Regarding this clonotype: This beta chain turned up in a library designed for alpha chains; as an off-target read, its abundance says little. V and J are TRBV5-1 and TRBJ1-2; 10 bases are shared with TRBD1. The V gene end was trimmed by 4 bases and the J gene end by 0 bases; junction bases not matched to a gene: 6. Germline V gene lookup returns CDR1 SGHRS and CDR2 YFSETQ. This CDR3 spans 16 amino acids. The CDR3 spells CASSLGQGIANYGYTF. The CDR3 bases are TGCGCCAGCAGCCTGGGACAGGGGATAGCTAACTATGGCTACACCTTC. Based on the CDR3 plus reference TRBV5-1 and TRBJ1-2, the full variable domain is KAGVTQTPRYLIKTRGQQVTLSCSPISGHRSVSWYQQTPGQGLQFLFEYFSETQRNKGNFPGRFSGRQFSNSRSEMNVSTLELGDSALYLCASSLGQGIANYGYTFGSGTRLTVV.

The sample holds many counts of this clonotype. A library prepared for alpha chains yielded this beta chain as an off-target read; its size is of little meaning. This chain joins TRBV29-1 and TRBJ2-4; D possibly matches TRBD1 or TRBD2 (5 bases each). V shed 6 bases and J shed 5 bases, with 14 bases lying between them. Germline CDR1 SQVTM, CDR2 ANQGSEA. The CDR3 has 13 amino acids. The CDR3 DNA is TGCAGCGTCCAGGGAGACTCGGAAAACATTCAGTACTTC. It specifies CSVQGDSENIQYF.

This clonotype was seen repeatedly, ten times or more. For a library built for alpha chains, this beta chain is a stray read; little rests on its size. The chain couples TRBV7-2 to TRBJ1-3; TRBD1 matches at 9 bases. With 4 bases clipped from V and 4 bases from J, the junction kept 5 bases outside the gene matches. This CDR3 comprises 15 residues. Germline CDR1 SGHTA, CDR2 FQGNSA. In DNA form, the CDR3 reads TGTGCCAGCAGCTACGGGACAGGGAAAGGAAACACCATATATTTT. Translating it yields CASSYGTGKGNTIYF.

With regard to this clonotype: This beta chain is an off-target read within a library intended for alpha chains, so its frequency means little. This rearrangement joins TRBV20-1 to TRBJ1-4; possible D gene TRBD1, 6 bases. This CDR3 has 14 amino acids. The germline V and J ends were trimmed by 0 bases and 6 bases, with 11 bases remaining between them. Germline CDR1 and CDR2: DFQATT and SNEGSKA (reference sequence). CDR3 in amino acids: CSARDGQNYEKLFF. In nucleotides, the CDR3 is TGCAGTGCTAGAGATGGACAGAACTATGAAAAACTGTTTTTT.

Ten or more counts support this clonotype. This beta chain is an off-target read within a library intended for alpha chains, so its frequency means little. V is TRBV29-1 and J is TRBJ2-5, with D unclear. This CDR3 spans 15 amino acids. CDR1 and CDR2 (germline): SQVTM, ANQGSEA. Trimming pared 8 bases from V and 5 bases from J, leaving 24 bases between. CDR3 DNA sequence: TGCAGCCATTCCGGTAGTCCCACTCCTCGGGAGACCCAGTACTTC. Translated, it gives CSHSGSPTPRETQYF.

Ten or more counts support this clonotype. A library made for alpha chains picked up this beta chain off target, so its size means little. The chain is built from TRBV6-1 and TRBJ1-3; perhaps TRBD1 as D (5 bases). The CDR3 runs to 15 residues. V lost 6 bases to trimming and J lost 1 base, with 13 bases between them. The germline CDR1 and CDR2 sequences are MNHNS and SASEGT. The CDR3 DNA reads TGTGCCAGCAGCCGGGGCCCGGGGTCTGGAAACACCATATATTTT. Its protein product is CASSRGPGSGNTIYF.

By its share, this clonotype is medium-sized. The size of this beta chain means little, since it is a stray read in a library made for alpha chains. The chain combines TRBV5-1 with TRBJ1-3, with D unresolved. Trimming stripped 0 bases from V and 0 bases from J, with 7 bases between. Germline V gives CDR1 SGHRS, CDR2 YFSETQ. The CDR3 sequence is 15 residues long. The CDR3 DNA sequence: TGCGCCAGCAGCTTGGAGCCAACCTCTGGAAACACCATATATTTT. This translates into CASSLEPTSGNTIYF.

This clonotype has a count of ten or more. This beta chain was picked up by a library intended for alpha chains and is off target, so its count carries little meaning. The CDR3 region has the DNA TGCAGCGTTGAAAGCGGGGACGGGGAGCAGTACTTC. This sequence encodes CSVESGDGEQYF. The chain joins TRBV29-1 to TRBJ2-7; 7 bases map to TRBD2. The germline V gene has CDR1 SQVTM and CDR2 ANQGSEA. The V and J ends lost 2 bases and 7 bases, in that order; junction bases with no gene match: 5. The CDR3 extends over 12 amino acids.

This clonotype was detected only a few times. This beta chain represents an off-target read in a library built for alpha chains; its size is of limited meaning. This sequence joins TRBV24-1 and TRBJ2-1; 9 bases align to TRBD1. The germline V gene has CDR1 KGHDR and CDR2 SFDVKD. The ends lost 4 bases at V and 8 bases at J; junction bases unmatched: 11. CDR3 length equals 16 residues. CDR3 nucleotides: TGTGCCACCAGTGAAGGTGGGACAGGGATGGGCGATGAGCAGTTCTTC. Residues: CATSEGGTGMGDEQFF.

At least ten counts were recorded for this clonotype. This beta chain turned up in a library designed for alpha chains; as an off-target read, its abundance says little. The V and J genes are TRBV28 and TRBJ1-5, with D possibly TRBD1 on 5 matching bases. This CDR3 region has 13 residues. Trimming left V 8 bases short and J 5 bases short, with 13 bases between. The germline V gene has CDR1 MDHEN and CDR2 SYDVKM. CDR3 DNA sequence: TGTGCCAGCGCCTCGAGGGACCATCAGCCCCAGCATTTT. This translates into CASASRDHQPQHF.

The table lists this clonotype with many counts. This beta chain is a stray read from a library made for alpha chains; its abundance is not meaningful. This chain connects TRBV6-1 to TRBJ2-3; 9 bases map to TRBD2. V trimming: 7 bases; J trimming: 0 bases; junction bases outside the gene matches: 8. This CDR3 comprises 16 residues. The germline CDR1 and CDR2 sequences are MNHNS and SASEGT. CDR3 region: CASKALAGTSTDTQYF. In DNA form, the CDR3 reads TGTGCCAGCAAGGCCCTAGCGGGGACTAGCACAGATACGCAGTATTTT.

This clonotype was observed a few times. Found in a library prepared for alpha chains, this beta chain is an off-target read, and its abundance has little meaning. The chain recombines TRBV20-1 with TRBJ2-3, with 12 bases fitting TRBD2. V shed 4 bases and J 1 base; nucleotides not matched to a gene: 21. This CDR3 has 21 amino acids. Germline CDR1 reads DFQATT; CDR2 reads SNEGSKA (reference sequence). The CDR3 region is CSATPPTSGGGVVRGTDTQYF. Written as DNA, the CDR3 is TGCAGTGCTACCCCTCCGACTAGCGGGGGTGGCGTGGTCCGAGGCACAGATACGCAGTATTTT.

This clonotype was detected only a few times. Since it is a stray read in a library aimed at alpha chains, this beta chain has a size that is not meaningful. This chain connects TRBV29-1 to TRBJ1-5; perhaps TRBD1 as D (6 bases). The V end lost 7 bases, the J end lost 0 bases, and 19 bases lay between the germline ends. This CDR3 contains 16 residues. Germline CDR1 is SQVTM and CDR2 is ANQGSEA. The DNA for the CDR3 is TGCAGCGCTGTACTTTGGGGGGCAGGTAGCAATCAGCCCCAGCATTTT. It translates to CSAVLWGAGSNQPQHF. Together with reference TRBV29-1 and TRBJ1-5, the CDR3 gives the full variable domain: SAVISQKPSRDICQRGTSLTIQCQVDSQVTMMFWYRQQPGQSLTLIATANQGSEATYESGFVIDKFPISRPNLTFSTLTVSNMSPEDSSIYLCSAVLWGAGSNQPQHFGDGTRLSIL.

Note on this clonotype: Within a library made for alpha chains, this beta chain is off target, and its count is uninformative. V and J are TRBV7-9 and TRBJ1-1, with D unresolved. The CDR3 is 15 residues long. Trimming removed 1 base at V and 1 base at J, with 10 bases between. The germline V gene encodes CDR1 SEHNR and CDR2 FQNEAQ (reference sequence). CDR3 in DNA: TGTGCCAGCAGCTTAGAATCCAAGAGGAACACTGAAGCTTTCTTT. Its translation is CASSLESKRNTEAFF.

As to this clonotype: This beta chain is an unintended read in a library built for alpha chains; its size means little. Here the CDR3 DNA reads TGTGCCAGCAGTTCTAGAGGAGAAGAGGGCCATTTT. Protein product: CASSSRGEEGHF. V and J are TRBV28 and TRBJ1-5; no reliable D call. V lost 4 bases and J lost 16, with 17 bases in between. The length of the CDR3 is 12 residues. Germline CDR1 is MDHEN and CDR2 is SYDVKM.

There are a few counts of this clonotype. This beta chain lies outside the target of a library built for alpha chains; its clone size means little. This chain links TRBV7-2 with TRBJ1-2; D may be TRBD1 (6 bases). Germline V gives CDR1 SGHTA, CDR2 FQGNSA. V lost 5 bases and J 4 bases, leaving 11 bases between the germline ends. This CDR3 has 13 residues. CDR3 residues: CASSEGDVYGYTF. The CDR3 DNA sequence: TGTGCCAGCAGCGAGGGGGATGTCTATGGCTACACCTTC.